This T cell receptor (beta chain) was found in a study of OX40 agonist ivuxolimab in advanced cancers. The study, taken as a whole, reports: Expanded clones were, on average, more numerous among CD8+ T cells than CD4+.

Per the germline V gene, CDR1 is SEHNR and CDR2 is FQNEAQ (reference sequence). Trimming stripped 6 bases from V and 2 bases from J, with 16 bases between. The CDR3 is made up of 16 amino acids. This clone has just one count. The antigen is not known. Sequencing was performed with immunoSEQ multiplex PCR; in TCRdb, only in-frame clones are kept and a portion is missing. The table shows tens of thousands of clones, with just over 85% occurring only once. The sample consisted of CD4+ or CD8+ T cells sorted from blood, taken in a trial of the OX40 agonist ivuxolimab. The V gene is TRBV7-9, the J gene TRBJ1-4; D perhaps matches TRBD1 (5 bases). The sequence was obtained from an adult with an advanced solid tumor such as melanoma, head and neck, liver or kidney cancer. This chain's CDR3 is CASSPANQGTNEKLFF. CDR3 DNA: TGTGCCAGCAGTCCCGCGAACCAGGGTACTAATGAAAAACTGTTTTTT.